This T cell receptor beta chain was profiled in a study of T cell responses to AZD1222 COVID-19 vaccine. Study-wide findings and caveats: Across the whole spike, CD4 TCRs peaked at regions 160-218 and 743-854. The donors showed a predominance of white British ancestry and of females, with possible underestimation of clonal diversity. Seropositivity was recorded at baseline in only a handful of AZD1222 recipients. Reportedly, nearly half the spike-specific TCRs target unmutated variant regions.

The length of the CDR3 is 12 residues. V was trimmed by 10 bases and J by 6 bases, leaving 12 bases between them. CDR1 and CDR2 (germline): MRHNA, SNTAGT. Notes on this clone: Antigen unknown.

Sequenced by immunoSEQ multiplex PCR; TCRdb stores in-frame clones only, minus some. The sample has under 200,000 clones, approximately 91% seen once. This sequence was found in an adult in good health. Material: peripheral blood, obtained on day 0 of AZD1222 vaccination. This chain joins TRBV6-4 and TRBJ2-2; D may be TRBD2 (6 bases). The CDR3 is CATQTGAGELFF. CDR3 bases: TGTGCCACCCAGACGGGAGCCGGGGAGCTGTTTTTT.